Listed below are T cell receptor beta chains from one sample, sequenced in a study of cytomegalovirus exposure and HLA in healthy donors. Here immunoSEQ multiplex PCR was the method, and the copy in TCRdb shows in-frame clones only, minus some. Of tens of thousands of clones in the sample, more than 85% are singletons; the top ten hold roughly 6.6%. The source material was PBMCs. These receptors were taken from a woman aged 18-29 years in good health and CMV-seropositive. Each CDR3 is given with its conserved first and last residue. D genes are given only for firm matches.

d_call: TRBD2
cdr3_length: 14
j_call: TRBJ2-7
v_call: TRBV10-2
cdr3_aa: CASKQLAGTYEQYF
cdr3_nt: TGCGCCAGCAAGCAACTAGCGGGAACCTACGAGCAGTACTTC

d_call: TRBD1
cdr3_length: 18
j_call: TRBJ2-7
v_call: TRBV27
cdr3_aa: CASTFKGDRSHKAYEQYF
cdr3_nt: TGTGCCAGCACCTTTAAAGGGGACAGGTCCCATAAGGCCTACGAGCAGTACTTC

d_call: -
cdr3_length: 16
j_call: TRBJ2-2
v_call: TRBV7-3
cdr3_aa: CASSLTGVPMSGELFF
cdr3_nt: TGTGCCAGCAGCTTAACCGGGGTCCCAATGTCCGGGGAGCTGTTTTTT

d_call: -
cdr3_length: 11
j_call: TRBJ1-2
v_call: TRBV6-1
cdr3_aa: CASRGLYGYTF
cdr3_nt: TGTGCCAGCAGGGGGCTCTATGGCTACACCTTC

d_call: TRBD1
cdr3_length: 15
j_call: TRBJ1-2
v_call: TRBV30
cdr3_aa: CAWSVRGTGGSGYTF
cdr3_nt: TGTGCCTGGAGTGTACGGGGGACAGGGGGCTCTGGCTACACCTTC

d_call: -
cdr3_length: 14
j_call: TRBJ2-3
v_call: TRBV19
cdr3_aa: CASSPLAGADTQYF
cdr3_nt: TGTGCCAGTAGTCCACTAGCTGGGGCAGATACGCAGTATTTT

d_call: -
cdr3_length: 16
j_call: TRBJ2-1
v_call: TRBV5-5
cdr3_aa: CASSQEASLFLHEQFF
cdr3_nt: TGTGCCAGCAGCCAGGAGGCGTCACTCTTTCTCCATGAGCAGTTCTTC

d_call: -
cdr3_length: 14
j_call: TRBJ2-1
v_call: TRBV28
cdr3_aa: CASSLWDKNNEQFF
cdr3_nt: TGTGCCAGCAGTTTATGGGACAAGAACAATGAGCAGTTCTTC

d_call: TRBD1
cdr3_length: 15
j_call: TRBJ1-6
v_call: TRBV7-6
cdr3_aa: CASSLYNRGGSPLHF
cdr3_nt: TGTGCCAGCAGCTTGTACAACAGGGGTGGATCACCCCTCCACTTT

d_call: -
cdr3_length: 12
j_call: TRBJ1-5
v_call: TRBV27
cdr3_aa: CASSSGGQPQHF
cdr3_nt: TGTGCCAGCAGTTCGGGAGGTCAGCCCCAGCATTTT

d_call: -
cdr3_length: 15
j_call: TRBJ1-2
v_call: TRBV4-2
cdr3_aa: CASSQVTGQKSAYTF
cdr3_nt: TGTGCCAGCAGCCAAGTTACCGGACAGAAGTCTGCCTACACCTTC

d_call: TRBD2
cdr3_length: 17
j_call: TRBJ2-7
v_call: TRBV28
cdr3_aa: CASSLGLTSGFSYEQYF
cdr3_nt: TGTGCCAGCAGTTTAGGCCTAACTAGCGGATTCTCCTACGAGCAGTACTTC

d_call: -
cdr3_length: 14
j_call: TRBJ2-7
v_call: TRBV5-5
cdr3_aa: CASSYNSLTYEQYF
cdr3_nt: TGTGCCAGCAGCTACAACAGCCTTACCTACGAGCAGTACTTC